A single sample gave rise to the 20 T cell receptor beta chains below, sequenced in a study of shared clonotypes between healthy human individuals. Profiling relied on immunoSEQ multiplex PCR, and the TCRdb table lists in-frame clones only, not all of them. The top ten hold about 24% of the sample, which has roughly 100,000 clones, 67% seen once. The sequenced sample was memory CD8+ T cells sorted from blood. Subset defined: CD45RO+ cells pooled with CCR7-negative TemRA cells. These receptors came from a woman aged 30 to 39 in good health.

CDR3 in DNA: TGTGCCAGCAGTTTATATGGGACGTCCTACGAGCAGTACTTC. Residues: CASSLYGTSYEQYF. The gene calls are TRBV27 and TRBJ2-7, with D possibly called TRBD1 or TRBD2 (5 bases each). The CDR3 totals 14 residues. V was trimmed by 1 base and J by 1 base, leaving 8 bases between them. Germline CDR1 reads MNHEY; CDR2 reads SMNVEV (reference sequence).

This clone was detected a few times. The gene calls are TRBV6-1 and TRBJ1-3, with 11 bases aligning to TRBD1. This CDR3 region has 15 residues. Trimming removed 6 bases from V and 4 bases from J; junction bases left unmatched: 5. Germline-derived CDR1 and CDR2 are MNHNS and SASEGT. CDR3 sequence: CASSPGTGGGNTIYF. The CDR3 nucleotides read TGTGCCAGCAGCCCCGGGACAGGGGGAGGAAACACCATATATTTT.

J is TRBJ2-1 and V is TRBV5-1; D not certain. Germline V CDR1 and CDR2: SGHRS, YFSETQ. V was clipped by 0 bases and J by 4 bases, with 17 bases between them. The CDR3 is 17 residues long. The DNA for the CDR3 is TGCGCCAGCAGCTTGGGACTCGCCCCACTACAATACAATGAGCAGTTCTTC. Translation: CASSLGLAPLQYNEQFF. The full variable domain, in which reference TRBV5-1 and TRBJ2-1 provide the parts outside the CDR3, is KAGVTQTPRYLIKTRGQQVTLSCSPISGHRSVSWYQQTPGQGLQFLFEYFSETQRNKGNFPGRFSGRQFSNSRSEMNVSTLELGDSALYLCASSLGLAPLQYNEQFFGPGTRLTVL.

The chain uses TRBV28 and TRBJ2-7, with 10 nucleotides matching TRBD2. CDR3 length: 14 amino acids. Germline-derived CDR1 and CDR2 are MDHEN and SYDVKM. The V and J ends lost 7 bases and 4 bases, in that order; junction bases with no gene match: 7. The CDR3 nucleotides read TGTGCCAGCAAGCTAGCGGGAGAGCTATACGAGCAGTACTTC. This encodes CASKLAGELYEQYF. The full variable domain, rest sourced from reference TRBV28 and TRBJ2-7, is DVKVTQSSRYLVKRTGEKVFLECVQDMDHENMFWYRQDPGLGLRLIYFSYDVKMKEKGDIPEGYSVSREKKERFSLILESASTNQTSMYLCASKLAGELYEQYFGPGTRLTVT.

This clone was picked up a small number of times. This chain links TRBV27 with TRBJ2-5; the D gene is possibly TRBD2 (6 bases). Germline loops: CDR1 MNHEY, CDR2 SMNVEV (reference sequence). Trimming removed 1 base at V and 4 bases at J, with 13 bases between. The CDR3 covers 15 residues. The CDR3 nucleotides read TGTGCCAGCAGTTTATGGTGGCAGGGAGGAGAGACCCAGTACTTC. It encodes CASSLWWQGGETQYF.

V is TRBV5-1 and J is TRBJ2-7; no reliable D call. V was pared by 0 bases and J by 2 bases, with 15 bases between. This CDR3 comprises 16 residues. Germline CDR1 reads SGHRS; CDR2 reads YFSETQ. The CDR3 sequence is CASSLGYHAGAYEQYF. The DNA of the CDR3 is TGCGCCAGCAGCTTGGGGTACCATGCCGGAGCCTACGAGCAGTACTTC.

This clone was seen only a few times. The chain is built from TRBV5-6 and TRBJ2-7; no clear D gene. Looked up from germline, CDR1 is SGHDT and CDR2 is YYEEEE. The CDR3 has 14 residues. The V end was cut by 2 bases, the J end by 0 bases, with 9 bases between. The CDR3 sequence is CASSLGRLSYEQYF. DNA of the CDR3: TGTGCCAGCAGCTTAGGGCGGCTCTCCTACGAGCAGTACTTC.

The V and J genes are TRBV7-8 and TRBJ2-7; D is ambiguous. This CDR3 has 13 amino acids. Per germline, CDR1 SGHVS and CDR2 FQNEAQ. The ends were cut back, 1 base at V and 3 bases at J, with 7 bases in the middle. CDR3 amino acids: CASSLGRSYEQYF. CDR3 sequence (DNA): TGTGCCAGCAGCTTAGGGCGCAGCTACGAGCAGTACTTC.

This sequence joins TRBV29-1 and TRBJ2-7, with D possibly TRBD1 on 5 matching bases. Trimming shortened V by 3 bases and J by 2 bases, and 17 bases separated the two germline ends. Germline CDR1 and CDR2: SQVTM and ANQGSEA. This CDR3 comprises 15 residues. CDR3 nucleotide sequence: TGCAGCGTTGAGGGGCACAGTAGGGCACCCTACGAGCAGTACTTC. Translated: CSVEGHSRAPYEQYF.

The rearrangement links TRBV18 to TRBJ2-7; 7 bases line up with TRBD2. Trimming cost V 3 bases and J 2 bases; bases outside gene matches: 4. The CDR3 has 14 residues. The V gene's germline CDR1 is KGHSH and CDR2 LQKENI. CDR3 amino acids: CASSPWRGTYEQYF. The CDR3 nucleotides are TGTGCCAGCTCACCCTGGCGGGGGACCTACGAGCAGTACTTC.

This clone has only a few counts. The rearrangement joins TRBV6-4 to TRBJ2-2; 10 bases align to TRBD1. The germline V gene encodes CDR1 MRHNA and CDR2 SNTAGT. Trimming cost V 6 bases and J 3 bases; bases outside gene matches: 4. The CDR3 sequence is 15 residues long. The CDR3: CASSDGQGDTGELFF. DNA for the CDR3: TGTGCCAGCAGCGACGGACAGGGGGACACCGGGGAGCTGTTTTTT.

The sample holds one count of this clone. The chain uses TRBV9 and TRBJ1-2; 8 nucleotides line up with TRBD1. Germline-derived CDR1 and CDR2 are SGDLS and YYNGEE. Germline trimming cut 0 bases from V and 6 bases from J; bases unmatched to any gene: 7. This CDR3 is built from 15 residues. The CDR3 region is CASSVGSGGGDGYTF. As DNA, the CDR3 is TGTGCCAGCAGCGTAGGGTCAGGGGGCGGCGATGGCTACACCTTC.

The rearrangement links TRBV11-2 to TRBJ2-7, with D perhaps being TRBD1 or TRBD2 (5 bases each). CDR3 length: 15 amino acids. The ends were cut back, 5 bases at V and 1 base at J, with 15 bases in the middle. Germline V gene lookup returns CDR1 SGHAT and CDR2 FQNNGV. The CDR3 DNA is TGTGCCAGCAGCCCGATCGAGGGGAATTCCTACGAGCAGTACTTC. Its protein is CASSPIEGNSYEQYF.

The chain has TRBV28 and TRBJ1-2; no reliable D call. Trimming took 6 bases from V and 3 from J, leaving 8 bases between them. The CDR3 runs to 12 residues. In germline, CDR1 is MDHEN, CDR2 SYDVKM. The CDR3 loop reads CASRAEDYGYTF. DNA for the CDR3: TGTGCCAGCAGGGCAGAAGACTATGGCTACACCTTC.

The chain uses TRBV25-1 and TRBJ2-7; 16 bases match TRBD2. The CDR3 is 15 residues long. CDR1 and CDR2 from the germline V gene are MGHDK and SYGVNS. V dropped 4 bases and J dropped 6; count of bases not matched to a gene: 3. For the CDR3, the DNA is TGTGCCAGCAGTGGGGGACTAGCGGGAGGGCCCGAGCAGTACTTC. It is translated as CASSGGLAGGPEQYF.

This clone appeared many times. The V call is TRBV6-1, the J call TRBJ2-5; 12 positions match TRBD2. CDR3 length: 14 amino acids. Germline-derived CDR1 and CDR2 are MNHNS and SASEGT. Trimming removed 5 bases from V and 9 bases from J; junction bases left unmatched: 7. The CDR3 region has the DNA TGTGCCAGCAGTTTTTTTCTAGCGGGAGGGGCCCAGTACTTC. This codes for CASSFFLAGGAQYF.

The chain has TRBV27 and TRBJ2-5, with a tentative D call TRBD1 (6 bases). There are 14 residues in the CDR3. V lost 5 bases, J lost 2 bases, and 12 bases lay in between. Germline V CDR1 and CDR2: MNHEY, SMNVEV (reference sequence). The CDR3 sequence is CASSITGTQETQYF. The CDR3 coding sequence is TGTGCCAGCAGTATAACAGGGACACAAGAGACCCAGTACTTC.

CDR3 DNA: TGTGCCAGCAGCTTGGGCCGGGACAGGGACTTTGCGCGGCGGGGCTACACCTTC. This translates into CASSLGRDRDFARRGYTF. The chain carries TRBV5-8 and TRBJ1-2, with 9 bases aligning to TRBD1. Germline V gives CDR1 SGHTS, CDR2 YDEGEE. The junction had 17 bases not matched to a gene; V was cut back by 0 bases and J by 8 bases. CDR3 length: 18 amino acids.

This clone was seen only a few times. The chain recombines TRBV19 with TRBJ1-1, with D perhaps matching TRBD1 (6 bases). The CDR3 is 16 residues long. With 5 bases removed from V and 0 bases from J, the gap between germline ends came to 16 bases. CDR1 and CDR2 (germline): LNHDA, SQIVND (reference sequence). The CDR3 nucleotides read TGTGCCAGTAGTTCCCAGGACAGTCCAATGAACACTGAAGCTTTCTTT. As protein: CASSSQDSPMNTEAFF.

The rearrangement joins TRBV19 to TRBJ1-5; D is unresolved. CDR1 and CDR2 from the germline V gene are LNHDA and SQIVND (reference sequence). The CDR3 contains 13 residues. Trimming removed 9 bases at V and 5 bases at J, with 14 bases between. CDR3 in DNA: TGTGCCAGCCGTGGTGACGGCTATCAGCCCCAGCATTTT. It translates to CASRGDGYQPQHF.